This is a list of T cell receptor beta chains from one sample in a study of cytomegalovirus exposure and HLA in healthy donors. Sequenced by immunoSEQ multiplex PCR; TCRdb stores in-frame clones only, minus some. Among approximately 140,000 clones listed, around 80% were seen once. What was sequenced was PBMCs. The receptors were gathered from a man between 40 and 49 years old in good health and CMV-seropositive. The CDR3 runs from the conserved cysteine through the conserved F or W. A D gene is named only where the DNA matches it firmly.

CASSLASEQFF - TRBJ2-1 TRBV7-9
CASIDSRWAAPQPQHF - TRBJ1-5 TRBV7-8
CASSRYGLAGVETQYF TRBD2 TRBJ2-5 TRBV25-1
CSPYPGDTEAFF - TRBJ1-1 TRBV29-1
CASILTGTENSYEQYF TRBD1 TRBJ2-7 TRBV5-1
CASSVGNTPGEQYF - TRBJ2-7 TRBV9
CASSEGRQLKAQYF - TRBJ2-5 TRBV6-1
CASSGGTGSTDTQYF TRBD1 TRBJ2-3 TRBV6-1
CASSQEGTSGGRNEQFF TRBD2 TRBJ2-1 TRBV4-3
CASSLWGGNQPQHF - TRBJ1-5 TRBV27
CASRVYRDTSYEQYF - TRBJ2-7 TRBV6-5
CASSDPAGGYYEQYF - TRBJ2-7 TRBV25-1
CASNPSNYGYTF - TRBJ1-2 TRBV9
CATAKAGMQETQYF TRBD2 TRBJ2-5 TRBV15
CASSVSSESYEQYF - TRBJ2-7 TRBV9
CASSLFAGHEQYF - TRBJ2-7 TRBV28
CASSPGGTPNYGYTF - TRBJ1-2 TRBV18
CASSLAGVGTGGFF TRBD1 TRBJ2-1 TRBV7-2
CASRDYHYEQYF - TRBJ2-7 TRBV6-6
CASSIPDRGPSYEQYF TRBD1 TRBJ2-7 TRBV19
CASSQENLGANVLTF - TRBJ2-6 TRBV4-3
CASSVSLNRGPVEQYF TRBD1 TRBJ2-7 TRBV9
CASRGDSNQPQHF - TRBJ1-5 TRBV2
CACTLGTAVKSEKLFF TRBD1 TRBJ1-4 TRBV30
CASSRGETQYF - TRBJ2-5 TRBV7-9
CASRFSVNTDTQYF - TRBJ2-3 TRBV10-2
CASSIPTGTSGGASTDTQYF TRBD2 TRBJ2-3 TRBV5-1
CASSLVPAGEQFF - TRBJ2-1 TRBV5-4
CSVEAWVRAGGSTDTQYF TRBD2 TRBJ2-3 TRBV29-1
CASSRKGTSGRAPGGEQFF TRBD2 TRBJ2-1 TRBV4-3
CASTPKGTFYEQYF - TRBJ2-7 TRBV11-3
CSSPGQPNTEAFF - TRBJ1-1 TRBV29-1
CASNTGGSGLNEQFF TRBD1 TRBJ2-1 TRBV5-5
CASSLFGGGTTDTQYF TRBD2 TRBJ2-3 TRBV10-1
CATQRDSQETQYF - TRBJ2-5 TRBV10-3
CASSYEAGPYNEQFF TRBD2 TRBJ2-1 TRBV6-6
CASSFEGQGQGSRGYTF TRBD1 TRBJ1-2 TRBV5-1
CASSYTPGSGAFF - TRBJ1-1 TRBV6-6
CASSSLDRANYGYTF TRBD1 TRBJ1-2 TRBV11-2
CAISGNRGSQAKNIQYF TRBD1 TRBJ2-4 TRBV10-3
CASSGAGGLSNIQYF TRBD2 TRBJ2-4 TRBV19
CASSSSGRRDEQFF TRBD2 TRBJ2-1 TRBV19
CASSPAAGQTVNTEAFF TRBD1 TRBJ1-1 TRBV18
CASSLNRARGEKLFF - TRBJ1-4 TRBV19
CASSWPQGQGGFSGELFF TRBD1 TRBJ2-2 TRBV5-1
CASSQGGTSGRGNEQFF TRBD2 TRBJ2-1 TRBV4-1
CASSFPGNQYEQYF - TRBJ2-7 TRBV11-3
CASSPGQGRPHF TRBD1 TRBJ2-7 TRBV2
CASSTNRGTDSGELFF TRBD1 TRBJ2-2 TRBV6-6